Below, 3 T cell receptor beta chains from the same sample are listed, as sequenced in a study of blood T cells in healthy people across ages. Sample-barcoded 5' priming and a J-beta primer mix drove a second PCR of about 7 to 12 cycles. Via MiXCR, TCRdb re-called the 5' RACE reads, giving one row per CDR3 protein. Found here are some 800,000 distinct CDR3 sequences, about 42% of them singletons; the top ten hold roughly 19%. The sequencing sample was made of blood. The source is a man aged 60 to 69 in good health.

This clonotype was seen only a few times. The CDR3 sequence is CSVERTSTADTQYF. CDR3 nucleotides: TGCAGCGTTGAGCGTACTAGTACGGCAGATACGCAGTATTTT. The genes are TRBV29-1 and TRBJ2-3, with TRBD2 as a possible D gene (5 bases). V was clipped by 3 bases and J by 4 bases, with 14 bases between them. The CDR3 spans 14 residues. Germline V lookup: CDR1 SQVTM, CDR2 ANQGSEA.

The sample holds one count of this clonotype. The CDR3: CSVAPRTVSTTEAFF. CDR3 nucleotides: TGCAGCGTTGCGCCTCGGACAGTCTCGACCACTGAAGCTTTCTTT. V and J are TRBV29-1 and TRBJ1-1; weak D call: TRBD1 (6 bases). In germline, CDR1 is SQVTM, CDR2 ANQGSEA. This CDR3 has 15 amino acids. V was cut by 4 bases and J by 4 bases, with 19 bases left in between. Combining the CDR3 with reference TRBV29-1 and TRBJ1-1 gives the whole variable domain SAVISQKPSRDICQRGTSLTIQCQVDSQVTMMFWYRQQPGQSLTLIATANQGSEATYESGFVIDKFPISRPNLTFSTLTVSNMSPEDSSIYLCSVAPRTVSTTEAFFGQGTRLTVV.

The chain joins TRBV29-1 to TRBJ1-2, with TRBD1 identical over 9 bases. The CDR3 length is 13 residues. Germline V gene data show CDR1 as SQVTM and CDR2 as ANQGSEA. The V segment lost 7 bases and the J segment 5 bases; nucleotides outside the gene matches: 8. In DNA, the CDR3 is TGCAGCGCCCTGGGGACAGGGTTGTATGGCTACACCTTC. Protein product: CSALGTGLYGYTF.